This T cell receptor (beta chain) was found in a study of identical twins. Germline V gene lookup returns CDR1 MRHNA and CDR2 SNTAGT. There are 15 residues in the CDR3. V was pared by 6 bases and J by 3 bases, with 10 bases of the junction left unmatched. Regarding the study as a whole: Findings depended on cross-sectional statistics rather than tracking the same donors. Carriage of fewer insertions was seen in abundant cord blood beta clonotypes, whereas memory repertoires showed none.

The table lists this clonotype with a few counts. Antigen specificity is unknown. Template switching added a universal primer binding site, and final cDNA carried unique molecular identifiers. TCRdb re-called the 5' RACE reads with MiXCR, one entry per CDR3 protein. The sample has a few hundred thousand distinct CDR3 sequences, nearly 10% seen once. This sample also belongs to another study, concerning yellow fever vaccine responses in identical twins. Per that paper: As reported, the vaccine T cell response of twins seemed partly convergent and partly personalized.

This TCR came from a woman between 18 and 30 years old in good health. The sequencing sample was made of PBMCs. The chain has TRBV6-4 and TRBJ2-7, with 8 nucleotides matching TRBD1. The CDR3 nucleotides read TGTGCCAGCAGAGCTCAGAGGGACAGGTGCTACGAGCAGTACTTC. Translation: CASRAQRDRCYEQYF.